This T cell receptor (beta chain) was sequenced in a study of spatial heterogeneity in lung cancer (dated by TCRdb to about 2019). With regard to the full study: Beta-chain transcripts were consistently detected in greater numbers than alpha-chain transcripts, which likely reflects a higher abundance of beta-chain transcripts. In the raw uncorrected reads, each unique combination of TCR and UMI appeared more than ten times on average. TCR repertoire features were related to nonsynonymous mutation counts determined by whole-exome sequencing of tumor tissue. The study quantitatively compared TCR alpha and beta repertoires across multiple tumor regions, matched nontumor lung and blood in non-small cell lung cancer. Both alpha and beta chains were TCR-sequenced in hundreds of tumor regions, about 69 matched nontumor lung samples and approximately 50 PBMC samples obtained at surgery. The paper's findings and limits, for the study overall: Ubiquitous expanded tumor TCRs were detected in blood more often at tumor resection than at routine follow-up. Additional single-cell paired TCR alpha and beta sequencing was considered necessary to confirm, at a functional level, the hypothesis that regional TCRs recognize regional mutations.

This clonotype was seen many times. It lacks a known antigen. No base quality values were provided; no much bigger clone lies one nucleotide off. Library prep was done by 5' RACE. The run used a NextSeq 500. The TCR library protocol attached a unique molecular identifier to each TCR cDNA molecule to allow correction of PCR and sequencing errors. Per the authors' processing: TCR identification, UMI-based error correction and CDR3 extraction were performed with Decombinator tools. Expanded TCRs were defined as those above a frequency of 2 per 1,000, corresponding to the top 1% of the tumor frequency distribution. Renyi diversity was calculated using the R vegan package after each repertoire was subsampled 100 times to 5,000 TCRs. To build CDR3 similarity networks, amino acid triplet string-kernel similarity was used, and CDR3s were connected when their pairwise similarity was above 0.82. The public reads were run again by TCRdb, first through fastp at Q25 and then through MiXCR, and only productive beta chains were kept. Rows are unified per CDR3 protein, each entry keeping the most common DNA and genes. The V and J calls shown here were made by TCRdb, not taken from the authors' results. The sample table records about 38,000 distinct CDR3 sequences; less than 6.5% of these occur just once. The biggest ten clones account for approximately 25% of the sample.

The time point label on this specimen signifies: sample taken at primary tumor resection. Samples were obtained from about 75 patients with early-stage, untreated non-small cell lung cancer from the lung TRACERx cohort. Without any cell sorting, TCR sequencing was performed on whole RNA extracted either from tumor and nontumor lung tissue or from cryopreserved PBMC samples. Only patients for whom sufficient RNA was available from at least two tumor regions were selected for TCR sequencing. The CDR3, from cysteine to phenylalanine, totals 16 residues. The read is trimmed to its CDR3 DNA, 48 bases read in frame from base 1. CDR1 LGHDT and CDR2 YNNKEL are derived from the germline V gene (reference sequence). Trimming takes 1 base from V and 4 bases from J, and the germline ends sit 11 bases apart.

The chain is assembled from TRBV3-1 and TRBJ1-6, with the identity of the D gene unclear. The sequence derives from a female donor with early-stage non-small cell lung cancer. The sample in question was PBMCs, obtained at surgery. In nucleotides, the sequence is TGTGCCAGCAGCCAAGCAGGCGCGACTTATAATTCACCCCTCCACTTT. Its translation is CASSQAGATYNSPLHF. Extended through the reference TRBV3-1 and TRBJ1-6 proteins, this CDR3 yields the full variable domain: DTAVSQTPKYLVTQMGNDKSIKCEQNLGHDTMYWYKQDSKKFLKIMFSYNNKELIINETVPNRFSPKSPDKAHLNLHINSLELGDSAVYFCASSQAGATYNSPLHFGNGTRLTVT.